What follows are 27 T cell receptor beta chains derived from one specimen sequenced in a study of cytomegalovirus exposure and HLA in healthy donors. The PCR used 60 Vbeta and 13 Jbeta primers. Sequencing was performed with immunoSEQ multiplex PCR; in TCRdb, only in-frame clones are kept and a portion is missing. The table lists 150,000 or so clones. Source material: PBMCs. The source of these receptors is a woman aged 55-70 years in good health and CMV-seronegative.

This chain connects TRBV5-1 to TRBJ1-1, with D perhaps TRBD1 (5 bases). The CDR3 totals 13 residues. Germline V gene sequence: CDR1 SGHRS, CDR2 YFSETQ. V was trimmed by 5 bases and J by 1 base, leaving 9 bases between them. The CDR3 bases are TGCGCCAGCAGAATTCAGGGGAACACTGAAGCTTTCTTT. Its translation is CASRIQGNTEAFF.

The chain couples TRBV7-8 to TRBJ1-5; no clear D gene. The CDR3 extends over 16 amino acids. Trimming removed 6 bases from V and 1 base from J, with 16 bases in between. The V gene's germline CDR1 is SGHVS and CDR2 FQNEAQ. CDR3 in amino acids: CASSLLPSGSNQPQHF. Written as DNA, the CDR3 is TGTGCCAGCAGTTTACTCCCCTCCGGGAGCAATCAGCCCCAGCATTTT. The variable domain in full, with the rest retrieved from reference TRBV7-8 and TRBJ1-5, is GAGVSQSPRYKVAKRGQDVALRCDPISGHVSLFWYQQALGQGPEFLTYFQNEAQLDKSGLPSDRFFAERPEGSVSTLKIQRTQQEDSAVYLCASSLLPSGSNQPQHFGDGTRLSIL.

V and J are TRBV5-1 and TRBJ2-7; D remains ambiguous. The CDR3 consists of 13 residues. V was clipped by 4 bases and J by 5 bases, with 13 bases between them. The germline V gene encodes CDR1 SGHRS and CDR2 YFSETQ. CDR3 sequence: CASSIPGSNEQYF. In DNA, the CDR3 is TGCGCCAGCAGCATCCCAGGAAGTAACGAGCAGTACTTC.

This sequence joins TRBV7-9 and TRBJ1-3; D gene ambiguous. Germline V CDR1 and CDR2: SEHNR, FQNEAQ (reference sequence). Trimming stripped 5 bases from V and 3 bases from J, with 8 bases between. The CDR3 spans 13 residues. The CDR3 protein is CASSISSGNTIYF. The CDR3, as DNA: TGTGCCAGCAGCATATCCAGTGGAAACACCATATATTTT. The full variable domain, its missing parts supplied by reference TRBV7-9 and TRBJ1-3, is DTGVSQNPRHKITKRGQNVTFRCDPISEHNRLYWYRQTLGQGPEFLTYFQNEAQLEKSRLLSDRFSAERPKGSFSTLEIQRTEQGDSAMYLCASSISSGNTIYFGEGSWLTVV.

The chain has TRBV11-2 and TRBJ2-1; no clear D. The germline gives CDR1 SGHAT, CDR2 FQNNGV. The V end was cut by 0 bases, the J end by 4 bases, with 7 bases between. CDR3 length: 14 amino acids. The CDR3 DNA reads TGTGCCAGCAGCTTAGATCTAGGTTACAATGAGCAGTTCTTC. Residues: CASSLDLGYNEQFF.

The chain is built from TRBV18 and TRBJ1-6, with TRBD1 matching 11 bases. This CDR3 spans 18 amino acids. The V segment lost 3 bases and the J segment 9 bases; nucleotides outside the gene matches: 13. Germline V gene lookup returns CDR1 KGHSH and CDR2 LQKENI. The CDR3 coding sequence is TGTGCCAGCTCACCCCAAGGGACGGGACAGGGGGGTTCTTCACCCCTCCACTTT. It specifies CASSPQGTGQGGSSPLHF. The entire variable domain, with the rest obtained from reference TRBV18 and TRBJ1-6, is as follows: NAGVMQNPRHLVRRRGQEARLRCSPMKGHSHVYWYRQLPEEGLKFMVYLQKENIIDESGMPKERFSAEFPKEGPSILRIQQVVRGDSAAYFCASSPQGTGQGGSSPLHFGNGTRLTVT.

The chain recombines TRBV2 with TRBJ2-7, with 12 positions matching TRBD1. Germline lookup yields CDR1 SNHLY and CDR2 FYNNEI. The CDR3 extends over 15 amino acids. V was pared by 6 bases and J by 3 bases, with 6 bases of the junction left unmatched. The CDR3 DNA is TGTGCCAGCAGGGGGGGGGACAGGGGGCTCTACGAGCAGTACTTC. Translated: CASRGGDRGLYEQYF.

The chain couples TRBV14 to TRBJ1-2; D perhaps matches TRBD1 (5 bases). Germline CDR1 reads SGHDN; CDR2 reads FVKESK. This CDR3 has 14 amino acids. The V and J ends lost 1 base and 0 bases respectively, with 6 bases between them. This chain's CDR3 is CASSQVTANYGYTF. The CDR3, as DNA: TGTGCCAGCAGCCAAGTGACAGCTAACTATGGCTACACCTTC. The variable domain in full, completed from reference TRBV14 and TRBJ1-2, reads EAGVTQFPSHSVIEKGQTVTLRCDPISGHDNLYWYRRVMGKEIKFLLHFVKESKQDESGMPNNRFLAERTGGTYSTLKVQPAELEDSGVYFCASSQVTANYGYTFGSGTRLTVV.

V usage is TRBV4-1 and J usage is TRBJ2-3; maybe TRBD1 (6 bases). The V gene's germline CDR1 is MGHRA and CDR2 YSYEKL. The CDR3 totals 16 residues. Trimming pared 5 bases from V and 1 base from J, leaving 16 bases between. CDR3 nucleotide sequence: TGCGCCAGCAGCGCGGTGGGGGCCCGGGGCACAGATACGCAGTATTTT. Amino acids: CASSAVGARGTDTQYF.

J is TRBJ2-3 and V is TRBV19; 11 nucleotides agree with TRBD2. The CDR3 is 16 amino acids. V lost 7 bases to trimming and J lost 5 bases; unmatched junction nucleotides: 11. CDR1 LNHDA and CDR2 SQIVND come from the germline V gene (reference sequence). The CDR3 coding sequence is TGTGCCAGTAAACCACTGGGACTAGCGGTCAAAGATACGCAGTATTTT. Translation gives CASKPLGLAVKDTQYF.

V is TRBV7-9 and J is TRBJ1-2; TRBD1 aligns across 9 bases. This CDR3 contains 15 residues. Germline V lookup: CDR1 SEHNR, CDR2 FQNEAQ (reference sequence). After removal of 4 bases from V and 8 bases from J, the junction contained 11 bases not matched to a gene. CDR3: CASSSITGTGRGYTF. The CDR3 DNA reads TGTGCCAGCAGCTCGATCACCGGGACAGGGAGAGGCTACACCTTC.

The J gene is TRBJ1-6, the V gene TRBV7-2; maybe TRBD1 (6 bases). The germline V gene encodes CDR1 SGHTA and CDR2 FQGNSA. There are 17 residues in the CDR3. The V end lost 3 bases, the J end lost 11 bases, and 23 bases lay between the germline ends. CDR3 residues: CASSFRGGQGGGAPLHF. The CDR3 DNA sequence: TGTGCCAGCAGCTTTAGGGGAGGTCAGGGAGGGGGAGCACCCCTCCACTTT.

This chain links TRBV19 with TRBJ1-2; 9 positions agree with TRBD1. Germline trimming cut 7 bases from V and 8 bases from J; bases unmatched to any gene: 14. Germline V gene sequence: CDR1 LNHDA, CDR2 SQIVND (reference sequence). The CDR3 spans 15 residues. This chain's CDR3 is CASIARDRVGWGYTF. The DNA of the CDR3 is TGTGCCAGTATCGCCCGGGACAGGGTCGGATGGGGCTACACCTTC.

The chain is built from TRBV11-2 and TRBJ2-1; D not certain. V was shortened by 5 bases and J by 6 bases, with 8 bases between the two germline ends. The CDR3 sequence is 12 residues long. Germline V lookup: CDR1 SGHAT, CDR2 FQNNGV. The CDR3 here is CASSPISNEQFF. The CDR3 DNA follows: TGTGCCAGCAGCCCCATTTCCAATGAGCAGTTCTTC.

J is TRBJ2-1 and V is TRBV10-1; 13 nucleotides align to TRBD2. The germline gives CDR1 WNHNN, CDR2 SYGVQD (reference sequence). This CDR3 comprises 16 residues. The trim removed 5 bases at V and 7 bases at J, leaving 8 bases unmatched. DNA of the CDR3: TGCGCCAGCAGTAGGACTAGCGGGAGTTTCTGGAATGAGCAGTTCTTC. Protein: CASSRTSGSFWNEQFF.

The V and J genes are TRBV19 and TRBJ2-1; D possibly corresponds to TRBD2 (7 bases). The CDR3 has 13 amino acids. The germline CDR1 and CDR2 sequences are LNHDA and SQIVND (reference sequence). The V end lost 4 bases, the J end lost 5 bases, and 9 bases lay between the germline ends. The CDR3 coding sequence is TGTGCCAGTAGTAGGGAGGGGGACAATGAGCAGTTCTTC. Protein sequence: CASSREGDNEQFF.

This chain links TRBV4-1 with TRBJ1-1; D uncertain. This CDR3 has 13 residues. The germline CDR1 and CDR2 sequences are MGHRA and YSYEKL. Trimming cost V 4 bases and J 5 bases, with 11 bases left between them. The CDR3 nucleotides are TGCGCCAGCAGCCCCCGGGGTAGAACTGAAGCTTTCTTT. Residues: CASSPRGRTEAFF.

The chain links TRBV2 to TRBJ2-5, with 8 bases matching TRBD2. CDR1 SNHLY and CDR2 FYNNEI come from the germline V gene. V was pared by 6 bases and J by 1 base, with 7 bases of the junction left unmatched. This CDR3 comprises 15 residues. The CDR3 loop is CASSAQLAAQETQYF. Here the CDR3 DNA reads TGTGCCAGCAGCGCCCAACTAGCGGCCCAAGAGACCCAGTACTTC.

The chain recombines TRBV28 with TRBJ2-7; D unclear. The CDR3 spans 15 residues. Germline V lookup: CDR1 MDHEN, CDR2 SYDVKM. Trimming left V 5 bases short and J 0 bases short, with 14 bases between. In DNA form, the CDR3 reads TGTGCCAGCAGTCCATCTAGGATTAGCTCCTACGAGCAGTACTTC. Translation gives CASSPSRISSYEQYF.

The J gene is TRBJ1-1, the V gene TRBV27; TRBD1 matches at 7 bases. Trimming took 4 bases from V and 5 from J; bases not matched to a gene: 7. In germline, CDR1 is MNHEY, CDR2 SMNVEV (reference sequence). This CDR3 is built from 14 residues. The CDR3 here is CASSSQTGLTEAFF. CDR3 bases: TGTGCCAGCAGTTCGCAGACAGGGTTAACTGAAGCTTTCTTT.

In DNA, the CDR3 is TGTGCCAGCAGCTTATCCGCGGGTAACACTGAAGCTTTCTTT. It yields the protein CASSLSAGNTEAFF. V gene TRBV7-2 combines with J gene TRBJ1-1; D is ambiguous. Germline V gene lookup returns CDR1 SGHTA and CDR2 FQGNSA. Deletions cut 2 bases from V and 2 bases from J, with 9 bases between. The CDR3 is 14 residues long.

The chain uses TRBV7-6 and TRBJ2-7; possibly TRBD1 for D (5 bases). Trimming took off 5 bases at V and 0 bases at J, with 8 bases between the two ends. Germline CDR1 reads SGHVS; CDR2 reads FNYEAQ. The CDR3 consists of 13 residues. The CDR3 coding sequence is TGTGCCAGCAGCGTGGACACCTCCTACGAGCAGTACTTC. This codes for CASSVDTSYEQYF.

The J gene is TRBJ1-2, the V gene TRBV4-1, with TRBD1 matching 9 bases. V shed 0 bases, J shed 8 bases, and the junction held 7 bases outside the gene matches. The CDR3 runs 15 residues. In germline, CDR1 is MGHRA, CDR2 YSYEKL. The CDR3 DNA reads TGCGCCAGCAGCCAAGAACACGGGACAGGGATCGGCTACACCTTC. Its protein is CASSQEHGTGIGYTF.

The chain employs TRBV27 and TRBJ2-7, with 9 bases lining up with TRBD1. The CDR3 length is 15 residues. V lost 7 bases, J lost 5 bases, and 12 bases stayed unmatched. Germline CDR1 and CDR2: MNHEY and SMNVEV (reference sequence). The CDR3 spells CASTGSGTGSNEQYF. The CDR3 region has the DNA TGTGCCAGCACCGGCTCCGGGACAGGGAGTAACGAGCAGTACTTC.

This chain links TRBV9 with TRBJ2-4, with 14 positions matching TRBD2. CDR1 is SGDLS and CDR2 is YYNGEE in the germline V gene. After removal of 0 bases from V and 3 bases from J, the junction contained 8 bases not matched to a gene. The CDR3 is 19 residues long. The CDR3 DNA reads TGTGCCAGCAGCGTAGGAGGACTAGCGGGAGGCCGCGGCAAAAACATTCAGTACTTC. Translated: CASSVGGLAGGRGKNIQYF.

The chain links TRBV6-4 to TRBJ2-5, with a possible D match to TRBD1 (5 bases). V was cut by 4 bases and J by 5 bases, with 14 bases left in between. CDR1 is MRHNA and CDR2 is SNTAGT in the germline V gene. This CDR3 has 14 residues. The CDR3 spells CASSVQGGSETQYF. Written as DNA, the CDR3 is TGTGCCAGCAGTGTCCAGGGTGGATCGGAGACCCAGTACTTC.

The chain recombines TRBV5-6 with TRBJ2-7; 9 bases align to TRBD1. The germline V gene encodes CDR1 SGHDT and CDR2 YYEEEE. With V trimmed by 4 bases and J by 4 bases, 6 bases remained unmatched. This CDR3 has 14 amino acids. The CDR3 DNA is TGTGCCAGCAGCCAAGGACAGGGGTTTTACGAGCAGTACTTC. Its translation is CASSQGQGFYEQYF.